The next 2 T cell receptor beta chains were all read from a single sample in a study of response to subunit inactivated influenza vaccine. From the RT-PCR reads, TCRdb called clonotypes with MiXCR, one entry per CDR3 protein. The data show under 950,000 distinct CDR3 sequences, 20% to 25% seen once. Sequencing used PBMCs from blood, obtained about 5 days after vaccination. All receptors derive from a man aged 50 to 60 who received an inactivated influenza vaccine.

This chain connects TRBV9 to TRBJ1-6; 7 bases map to TRBD1. CDR1 and CDR2 (germline): SGDLS, YYNGEE. V dropped 3 bases and J dropped 7; count of bases not matched to a gene: 10. This CDR3 spans 16 amino acids. Here the CDR3 DNA reads TGTGCCAGCAGCGCCAGAGGACAGGAACTCAATTCACCCCTCCACTTT. It codes for CASSARGQELNSPLHF.

This clonotype has ten or more counts. The V gene is TRBV12-3 or TRBV12-4, the J gene TRBJ2-5, with 12 bases fitting TRBD2. The CDR3 extends over 14 amino acids. The V segment lost 6 bases and the J segment 1 base; nucleotides outside the gene matches: 0. CDR3 residues: CASRLAGGQETQYF. CDR3 in DNA: TGTGCCAGCAGACTAGCGGGGGGCCAAGAGACCCAGTACTTC.